This TCR beta chain was recovered during a study of CD8 T cells in Susac syndrome. Trimming removed 3 bases from V and 8 bases from J; junction bases left unmatched: 3. Germline-derived CDR1 and CDR2 are MDHEN and SYDVKM. The CDR3 is 15 amino acids. Study-level results: Individuals included in the TCR sequencing and HLA analysis were acknowledged by the study to be relatively few in number.

Reverse transcription used 0.5 to 1 ug RNA and random hexamers. MiXCR, applied by TCRdb to the immunoSEQ multiplex PCR reads, yields one record per CDR3 protein. The sample lists around 270,000 distinct CDR3 sequences, around 91% occurring once. Concerning this clonotype itself: Antigen: not known.

The sample taken for sequencing was CD8+ T cells from PBMCs. The genes are TRBV28 and TRBJ2-1; 14 bases fit TRBD2. This clonotype originated in a human donor with multiple sclerosis. The CDR3 sequence is CASSFGTSGSDEQFF. The CDR3, as DNA: TGTGCCAGCAGTTTTGGGACTAGCGGGAGCGATGAGCAGTTCTTC.